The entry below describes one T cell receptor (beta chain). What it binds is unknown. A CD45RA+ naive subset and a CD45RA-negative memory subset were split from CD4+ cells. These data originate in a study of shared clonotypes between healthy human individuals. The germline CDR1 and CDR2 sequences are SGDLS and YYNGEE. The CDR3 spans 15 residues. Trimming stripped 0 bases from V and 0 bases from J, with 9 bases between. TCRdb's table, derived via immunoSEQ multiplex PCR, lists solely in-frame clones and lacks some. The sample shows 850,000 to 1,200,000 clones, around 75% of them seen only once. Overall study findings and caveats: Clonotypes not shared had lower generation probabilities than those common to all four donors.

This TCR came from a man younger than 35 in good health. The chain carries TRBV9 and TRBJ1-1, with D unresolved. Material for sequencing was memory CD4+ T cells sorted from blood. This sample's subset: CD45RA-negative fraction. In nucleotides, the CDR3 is TGTGCCAGCAGCGTAGCCCCGGGGATGAACACTGAAGCTTTCTTT. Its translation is CASSVAPGMNTEAFF.